Presented here are 21 T cell receptor beta chains from one specimen sequenced in a study of T-cell reconstitution after alpha-beta-depleted transplantation in children. The TCRbeta library incorporated unique molecular identifiers. TCRdb redid the calling of the PCR reads with MiXCR, one entry per CDR3 protein. The sample lists about 97,000 distinct CDR3 sequences; about 6.8% were seen once. This specimen was PBMCs, taken before TCRalphabeta/CD19-depleted stem cell transplant. All receptors derive from a boy younger than 10 with acute lymphoblastic leukemia, due to receive a stem cell transplant.

On this clonotype: Lacking the conserved final phenylalanine or tryptophan, this CDR3 likely reflects a read error. This chain uses TRBV6-5 with TRBJ1-2; no reliable D call. Per the germline V gene, CDR1 is MNHEY and CDR2 is SVGAGI. The CDR3 runs to 15 residues. Trimming stripped 0 bases from V and 1 base from J, with 9 bases between. The CDR3 DNA follows: TGTGCCAGCAGTTACTCGCCTGGAAGTAACTATGGCTACACCTAC. Amino acid sequence: CASSYSPGSNYGYTY.

This clonotype was detected only a few times. The chain combines TRBV3-1 with TRBJ2-1; 8 nucleotides align to TRBD2. The CDR3 loop spans 17 amino acids. V lost 0 bases and J lost 5; bases outside the gene matches: 9. Germline lookup yields CDR1 LGHDT and CDR2 YNNKEL (reference sequence). The CDR3: CASSQDRRGGQNNEQFF. In DNA, the CDR3 is TGTGCCAGCAGCCAAGATCGCCGGGGGGGCCAGAACAATGAGCAGTTCTTC.

The rearrangement uses TRBV2 and TRBJ2-1; possibly TRBD1 for D (5 bases). The CDR3 loop spans 13 amino acids. Trimming removed 4 bases at V and 8 bases at J, with 12 bases between. The germline V gene encodes CDR1 SNHLY and CDR2 FYNNEI. The CDR3 protein is CASSVFRAYEQFF. CDR3 nucleotides: TGTGCCAGCAGTGTATTCAGGGCCTATGAGCAGTTCTTC.

The J gene is TRBJ2-1, the V gene TRBV20-1; the D gene is possibly TRBD2 (6 bases). The germline CDR1 and CDR2 sequences are DFQATT and SNEGSKA (reference sequence). The CDR3 has 16 amino acids. V dropped 0 bases and J dropped 4 bases, with 16 bases sitting between them. This chain's CDR3 is CSARDSGYRLYNEQFF. The CDR3 DNA sequence: TGCAGTGCTAGAGATAGCGGCTACCGATTATACAATGAGCAGTTCTTC.

This clonotype was observed a few times. This chain uses TRBV28 with TRBJ1-2; 7 bases are a match to TRBD1. This CDR3 comprises 13 residues. V gave up 6 bases and J gave up 5 bases; unmatched junction bases: 6. Germline loops: CDR1 MDHEN, CDR2 SYDVKM. CDR3 in amino acids: CASRTGMGYGYTF. For the CDR3, the DNA is TGTGCCAGCAGGACAGGGATGGGGTATGGCTACACCTTC.

A few counts support this clonotype. This CDR3 is CASSLRANSPLHF. CDR3 nucleotide sequence: TGTGCCAGCAGCTTGAGGGCGAATTCACCCCTCCACTTT. V is TRBV5-5 and J is TRBJ1-6; D is unclear. CDR1 SGHKS and CDR2 YYEKEE come from the germline V gene (reference sequence). The germline V and J ends were trimmed by 1 base and 7 bases, with 6 bases remaining between them. This CDR3 spans 13 amino acids.

This clonotype was counted only a few times. The chain joins TRBV7-9 to TRBJ2-7; TRBD2 matches at 11 bases. V lost 5 bases and J lost 5; bases outside the gene matches: 8. The CDR3 has 15 residues. Germline CDR1 reads SEHNR; CDR2 reads FQNEAQ (reference sequence). CDR3 DNA sequence: TGTGCCAGCAGCCACGGGACTAGCGGTCTCCACGAGCAGTACTTC. This sequence encodes CASSHGTSGLHEQYF.

The CDR3 loop is CASSARQGASGGTGELFF. CDR3 nucleotides: TGTGCCAGCAGCGCCCGACAGGGGGCCAGCGGAGGCACCGGGGAGCTGTTTTTT. The chain joins TRBV14 to TRBJ2-2; 10 positions agree with TRBD1. The CDR3 runs to 18 residues. Trimming took 5 bases from V and 4 from J; bases not matched to a gene: 13. In germline, CDR1 is SGHDN, CDR2 FVKESK.

This chain joins TRBV5-1 and TRBJ2-3, with D possibly called TRBD1 or TRBD2 (5 bases each). Germline CDR1 is SGHRS and CDR2 is YFSETQ. This CDR3 is 16 amino acids long. Trimming took 0 bases from V and 0 from J, leaving 11 bases between them. The CDR3 sequence is CASSLAGAQSTDTQYF. CDR3 in DNA: TGCGCCAGCAGCTTGGCCGGGGCGCAGAGCACAGATACGCAGTATTTT.

The chain employs TRBV19 and TRBJ2-2; tentative D call: TRBD2 (5 bases). CDR3 length: 16 residues. V dropped 7 bases and J dropped 1 base, with 16 bases sitting between them. The germline gives CDR1 LNHDA, CDR2 SQIVND (reference sequence). The CDR3 nucleotides read TGTGCCAGTACCCCTAGCCTTTTCGGGAACACCGGGGAGCTGTTTTTT. Translating it yields CASTPSLFGNTGELFF.

This clonotype showed up many times. The chain carries TRBV9 and TRBJ2-1; D call uncertain. There are 15 residues in the CDR3. In germline, CDR1 is SGDLS, CDR2 YYNGEE. V was trimmed by 4 bases and J by 1 base, leaving 12 bases between them. The DNA of the CDR3 is TGTGCCAGCAGCCACGGAATTTCGTCCTACAATGAGCAGTTCTTC. Amino acid sequence: CASSHGISSYNEQFF.

There are many counts of this clonotype. This chain uses TRBV5-1 with TRBJ2-7, with D tentatively TRBD1 or TRBD2 (5 bases each). Trimming pared 0 bases from V and 6 bases from J, leaving 13 bases between. CDR1 and CDR2 from the germline V gene are SGHRS and YFSETQ. The CDR3 totals 14 residues. The CDR3 spells CASSLDGTPSEQYF. The CDR3 DNA follows: TGCGCCAGCAGCTTGGACGGGACGCCTAGCGAGCAGTACTTC.

This chain connects TRBV15 to TRBJ1-1; perhaps TRBD1 as D (5 bases). The length of the CDR3 is 15 residues. The germline gives CDR1 LNHNV, CDR2 YYDKDF (reference sequence). The V and J ends lost 5 bases and 4 bases respectively, with 17 bases between them. The CDR3 here is CATSRARGEGTEAFF. The DNA for the CDR3 is TGTGCCACCAGCCGGGCGCGGGGCGAGGGCACTGAAGCTTTCTTT.

This clonotype has a count of ten or more. The chain links TRBV29-1 to TRBJ2-7, with 8 bases that match TRBD1. This CDR3 is 16 amino acids long. The junction had 12 bases not matched to a gene; V was cut back by 4 bases and J by 1 base. Germline values: CDR1 SQVTM, CDR2 ANQGSEA. The CDR3: CSVVEPGTGRSYEQYF. The CDR3 region has the DNA TGCAGCGTTGTGGAACCCGGGACAGGTCGTTCCTACGAGCAGTACTTC.

The gene calls are TRBV27 and TRBJ2-1; 7 bases align to TRBD2. Germline V CDR1 and CDR2: MNHEY, SMNVEV (reference sequence). This CDR3 is built from 16 residues. V shed 4 bases and J 8 bases; nucleotides not matched to a gene: 14. CDR3 region: CASSSPAGVLVDEQFF. CDR3 in DNA: TGTGCCAGCAGTTCCCCCGCGGGGGTCCTTGTCGATGAGCAGTTCTTC.

This chain joins TRBV29-1 and TRBJ2-2; TRBD1 is a possible D gene (6 bases). There are 15 residues in the CDR3. CDR1 SQVTM and CDR2 ANQGSEA come from the germline V gene. V lost 6 bases and J 0 bases, leaving 14 bases between the germline ends. CDR3 residues: CSVQTGYANTGELFF. The DNA for the CDR3 is TGCAGCGTCCAGACAGGTTATGCGAACACCGGGGAGCTGTTTTTT.

This clonotype occurred many times. This chain joins TRBV29-1 and TRBJ1-2; D remains unclear. Trimming stripped 6 bases from V and 8 bases from J, with 13 bases between. The CDR3 extends over 11 amino acids. The germline CDR1 and CDR2 sequences are SQVTM and ANQGSEA. The CDR3 DNA sequence: TGCAGCGTCCTTTCAAGCCGGGGCTACACCTTC. Translating gives CSVLSSRGYTF. The entire variable domain, with the rest obtained from reference TRBV29-1 and TRBJ1-2, is as follows: SAVISQKPSRDICQRGTSLTIQCQVDSQVTMMFWYRQQPGQSLTLIATANQGSEATYESGFVIDKFPISRPNLTFSTLTVSNMSPEDSSIYLCSVLSSRGYTFGSGTRLTVV.

This clonotype was found a few times. J is TRBJ1-6 and V is TRBV7-2, with 7 positions matching TRBD1. This CDR3 comprises 17 residues. J lost 3 bases, V lost 5 bases, and 10 bases had no gene match. CDR1 is SGHTA, CDR2 FQGNSA, per germline. The chain's CDR3 is CASSQGGPGSYNSPLHF. The CDR3 bases are TGTGCCAGCAGCCAGGGGGGTCCGGGGAGCTATAATTCACCCCTCCACTTT.

This clonotype appeared many times. The chain joins TRBV5-1 to TRBJ2-1, with unresolved D. V was clipped by 5 bases and J by 4 bases, with 13 bases between them. This CDR3 region has 14 residues. The germline V gene encodes CDR1 SGHRS and CDR2 YFSETQ. CDR3 DNA sequence: TGCGCCAGCAGAGCGAGCTCGGAATACAATGAGCAGTTCTTC. The encoded protein is CASRASSEYNEQFF. Using reference TRBV5-1 and TRBJ2-1 for the parts outside the CDR3, the full variable domain is KAGVTQTPRYLIKTRGQQVTLSCSPISGHRSVSWYQQTPGQGLQFLFEYFSETQRNKGNFPGRFSGRQFSNSRSEMNVSTLELGDSALYLCASRASSEYNEQFFGPGTRLTVL.

The chain carries TRBV6-5 and TRBJ1-1, with a tentative D call TRBD1 (5 bases). Germline V gene data show CDR1 as MNHEY and CDR2 as SVGAGI. V shed 4 bases and J shed 7 bases, with 10 bases lying between them. The CDR3 runs to 12 residues. The CDR3 region is CASSSGGDEAFF. In nucleotides, the CDR3 is TGTGCCAGCAGTTCCGGGGGGGATGAAGCTTTCTTT.

This clonotype has ten or more counts. The chain has TRBV7-2 and TRBJ2-7, with D possibly being TRBD1 (5 bases). V was shortened by 2 bases and J by 4 bases, with 9 bases between the two germline ends. The CDR3 extends over 13 amino acids. The germline CDR1 and CDR2 sequences are SGHTA and FQGNSA. The CDR3 protein is CASSLNRQYEQYF. CDR3 nucleotide sequence: TGTGCCAGCAGCTTAAACCGACAGTACGAGCAGTACTTC.